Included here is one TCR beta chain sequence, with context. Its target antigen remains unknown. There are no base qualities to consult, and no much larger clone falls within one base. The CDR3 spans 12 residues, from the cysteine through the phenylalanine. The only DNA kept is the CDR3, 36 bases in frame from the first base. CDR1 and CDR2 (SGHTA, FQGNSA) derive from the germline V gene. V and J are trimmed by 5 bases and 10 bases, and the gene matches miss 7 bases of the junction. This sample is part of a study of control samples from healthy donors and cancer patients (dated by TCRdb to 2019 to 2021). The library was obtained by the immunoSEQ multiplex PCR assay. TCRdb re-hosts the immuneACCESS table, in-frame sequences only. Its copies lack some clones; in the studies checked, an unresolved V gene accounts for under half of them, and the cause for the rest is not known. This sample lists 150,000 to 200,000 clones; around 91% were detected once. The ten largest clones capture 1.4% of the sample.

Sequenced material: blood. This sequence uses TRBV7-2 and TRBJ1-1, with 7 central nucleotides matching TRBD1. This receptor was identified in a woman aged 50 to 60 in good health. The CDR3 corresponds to CASSTQTGRAFF. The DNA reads TGTGCCAGCAGCACGCAGACAGGGCGAGCTTTCTTT.